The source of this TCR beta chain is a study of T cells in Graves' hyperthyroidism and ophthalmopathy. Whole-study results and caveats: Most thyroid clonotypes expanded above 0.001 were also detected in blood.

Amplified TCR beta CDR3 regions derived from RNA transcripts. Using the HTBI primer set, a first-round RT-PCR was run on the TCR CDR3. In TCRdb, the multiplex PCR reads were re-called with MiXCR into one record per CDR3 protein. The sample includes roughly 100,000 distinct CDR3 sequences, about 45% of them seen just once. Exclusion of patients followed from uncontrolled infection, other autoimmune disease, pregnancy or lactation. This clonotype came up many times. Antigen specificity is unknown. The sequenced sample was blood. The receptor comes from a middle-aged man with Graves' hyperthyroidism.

In nucleotides, the CDR3 is TGTGCCAGCACCATACAAGCAGGGAGCTCCTACGAGCAGTACTTC. Protein sequence: CASTIQAGSSYEQYF. This sequence joins TRBV28 and TRBJ2-7, with D perhaps given as TRBD1 or TRBD2 (5 bases each). Per germline, CDR1 MDHEN and CDR2 SYDVKM. V gave up 7 bases and J gave up 0 bases, with 16 bases separating them. The CDR3 is 15 amino acids.